A selection of T cell receptor beta chains follows, all from one sample in a study of T cells in tumors after PD-1 blockade. The repertoire was sequenced with immunoSEQ multiplex PCR; TCRdb's copy has only in-frame clones and lacks some. The sample shows 45,000 to 60,000 clones, roughly 84% of them seen only once. The input for sequencing was PBMCs, taken before anti-PD-1 therapy. These receptors originate from a human donor with advanced basal cell or squamous cell carcinoma (not recorded which). Both conserved end residues are part of each CDR3. D genes are given only for firm matches. Where a row states a size, it is once, few, many or the class of an expanded clone; other rows omit it.

-	-	TRBJ2-1	TRBV6-6	TGTGCCAGCACGGAGGCAGGGGTGGGCAATGAGCAGTTCTTC	CASTEAGVGNEQFF
-	-	TRBJ1-2	TRBV3-1/TRBV3-2	TGTGCCAGCAGCCAAGTTTTGGACTATGGCTACACCTTC	CASSQVLDYGYTF
-	-	TRBJ2-5	TRBV7-9	TGTGCCAGCAGCTTAAATCCTCGGGAAGGCGGAGAGACCCAGTACTTC	CASSLNPREGGETQYF
-	TRBD1	TRBJ2-2	TRBV5-5	TGTGCCAGCAGCCTCTTCCTAACAGGGGCCGGGGAGCTGTTTTTT	CASSLFLTGAGELFF
-	-	TRBJ2-1	TRBV10-2	TGCGCCAGCATGAATCAGGGGCTAAGGGTGGGCAATGAGCAGTTCTTC	CASMNQGLRVGNEQFF
-	-	TRBJ2-7	TRBV25-1	TGTGCCAGTGGGGGGCGGGGGCCTGGGGAGCAGTACTTC	CASGGRGPGEQYF
-	TRBD2	TRBJ2-3	TRBV19	TGTGCCACCGAATCGGGGGGGCGAGTAGATACGCAGTATTTT	CATESGGRVDTQYF
-	-	TRBJ1-1	TRBV27	TGTGCCAGCAGTTTATCGAAGGCCCCGAACACTGAAGCTTTCTTT	CASSLSKAPNTEAFF
medium-sized	TRBD1	TRBJ2-1	TRBV14	TGTGCCAGCAGCCCGACAGGGGGCGATGAGCAGTTCTTC	CASSPTGGDEQFF
few	-	TRBJ2-1	TRBV5-1	TGCGCCAGCAGCCTAGGGGGCAATGAGCAGTTCTTC	CASSLGGNEQFF
-	-	TRBJ1-4	TRBV28	TGTGCCAGCAGTGAGGGTGGGCCTAATGAAAAACTGTTTTTT	CASSEGGPNEKLFF
-	-	TRBJ2-5	TRBV5-1	TGCGCCAGCAGCTTGGCCGATGTCGAGACCCAGTACTTC	CASSLADVETQYF
-	-	TRBJ1-2	TRBV12-2	TGTGCAAGTCGCTTACCACAGGGACCTCATGGCTACACCTTC	CASRLPQGPHGYTF
few	TRBD2	TRBJ2-2	TRBV7-2	TGTGCCAGCAGCGCGAATGCGGGAGTAGGCACCGGGGAGCTGTTTTTT	CASSANAGVGTGELFF